A single sample gave rise to the 15 T cell receptor beta chains below, sequenced in a study of shared clonotypes between healthy human individuals. The data were produced by immunoSEQ multiplex PCR, yet TCRdb's version contains in-frame clones alone and is incomplete. Of about 2.3 million clones listed, around 93% are singletons. Sequenced input: naive CD4+ T cells from PBMCs. Described subset: CD45RA+ positively selected. Receptors were obtained from a young man in good health. Some clones in this sample may be carry-over from other donors' samples.

The chain is built from TRBV6-5 and TRBJ2-3; TRBD1 matches 8 bases. V lost 8 bases, J lost 1 base, and 5 bases stayed unmatched. This CDR3 has 14 amino acids. Looked up from germline, CDR1 is MNHEY and CDR2 is SVGAGI. DNA of the CDR3: TGTGCCAGCGATCAGACAGGGGGCACAGATACGCAGTATTTT. Translated: CASDQTGGTDTQYF.

V is TRBV19 and J is TRBJ2-4, with 10 bases that match TRBD1. Germline V gives CDR1 LNHDA, CDR2 SQIVND (reference sequence). V lost 10 bases to trimming and J lost 6 bases; unmatched junction nucleotides: 6. This CDR3 comprises 13 residues. The CDR3 protein is CATRDRGGNIQYF. In DNA form, the CDR3 reads TGTGCCACCCGGGACAGGGGAGGAAACATTCAGTACTTC.

The rearrangement links TRBV7-9 to TRBJ1-2; TRBD1 matches 8 bases. V lost 3 bases to trimming and J lost 4 bases; unmatched junction nucleotides: 4. The CDR3 loop spans 14 amino acids. CDR1 is SEHNR and CDR2 is FQNEAQ in the germline V gene (reference sequence). The CDR3 DNA follows: TGTGCCAGCAGCTTCGGACAGGGAAGCTATGGCTACACCTTC. The encoded protein is CASSFGQGSYGYTF.

This clone is a singleton in its sample. The chain combines TRBV28 with TRBJ2-7; D is unresolved. The CDR3 runs to 15 residues. Deletions cut 5 bases from V and 0 bases from J, with 14 bases between. Per germline, CDR1 MDHEN and CDR2 SYDVKM. CDR3 sequence (DNA): TGTGCCAGCAGTCTCTCCCTGGCGAGCTCCTACGAGCAGTACTTC. Residues: CASSLSLASSYEQYF.

The chain uses TRBV4-2 and TRBJ2-3; 9 bases map to TRBD2. Trimming removed 1 base from V and 4 bases from J; junction bases left unmatched: 6. This CDR3 has 16 residues. Per germline, CDR1 LGHNA and CDR2 YNFKEQ. Written as DNA, the CDR3 is TGTGCCAGCAGCCAAGGCGGCGGGAGGGCCGCAGATACGCAGTATTTT. Its protein is CASSQGGGRAADTQYF.

The chain couples TRBV6-5 to TRBJ2-3, with D possibly being TRBD1 (5 bases). The germline V gene has CDR1 MNHEY and CDR2 SVGAGI. The V gene lost 3 bases and the J gene lost 6 bases, with 16 bases spanning the gap. This CDR3 spans 15 amino acids. CDR3 DNA sequence: TGTGCCAGCAGTTATTTAGGGGTCCAAGCCGATACGCAGTATTTT. Translating gives CASSYLGVQADTQYF.

The V gene is TRBV7-8, the J gene TRBJ2-5; maybe TRBD2 (5 bases). Trimming took 5 bases from V and 5 from J, leaving 12 bases between them. Per germline, CDR1 SGHVS and CDR2 FQNEAQ. The CDR3 is 13 residues long. This CDR3 reads CASSKLEAETQYF. CDR3 DNA: TGTGCCAGCAGCAAACTAGAGGCGGAGACCCAGTACTTC.

V is TRBV25-1 and J is TRBJ1-3; D unclear. Germline lookup yields CDR1 MGHDK and CDR2 SYGVNS. The CDR3 loop spans 13 amino acids. Trimming stripped 6 bases from V and 0 bases from J, with 6 bases between. The CDR3 nucleotides are TGTGCCAGCAGAAGGTTCTCTGGAAACACCATATATTTT. Translation gives CASRRFSGNTIYF.

As for this clone: In the same sample, other DNA sequences code for this CDR3. The gene calls are TRBV9 and TRBJ2-7; 10 nucleotides line up with TRBD2. Trimming at V came to 7 bases and at J to 4 bases, leaving 5 bases not matched to a gene. This CDR3 comprises 13 residues. Germline V CDR1 and CDR2: SGDLS, YYNGEE. The CDR3 loop is CASRPSGSYEQYF. The CDR3 DNA reads TGTGCCAGCCGGCCTAGCGGGAGTTACGAGCAGTACTTC.

The chain links TRBV18 to TRBJ1-4, with D unclear. With 6 bases removed from V and 6 bases from J, the gap between germline ends came to 17 bases. CDR1 and CDR2 (germline): KGHSH, LQKENI. The CDR3 loop spans 15 amino acids. The CDR3 DNA sequence: TGTGCCAGCTCTCTAAACACCGGCGGGGATGAAAAACTGTTTTTT. This encodes CASSLNTGGDEKLFF. The full variable domain, rest sourced from reference TRBV18 and TRBJ1-4, is NAGVMQNPRHLVRRRGQEARLRCSPMKGHSHVYWYRQLPEEGLKFMVYLQKENIIDESGMPKERFSAEFPKEGPSILRIQQVVRGDSAAYFCASSLNTGGDEKLFFGSGTQLSVL.

The gene calls are TRBV11-1 and TRBJ2-6; TRBD1 aligns across 7 bases. The CDR3 has 15 residues. CDR1 SGHAT and CDR2 FQDESV come from the germline V gene (reference sequence). Unmatched junction bases numbered 5, after V lost 5 bases and J lost 4 bases. The CDR3 sequence is CASSHRGAGANVLTF. CDR3 in DNA: TGTGCCAGCAGCCACAGGGGCGCCGGGGCCAACGTCCTGACTTTC.

This clone was seen just once. The V and J genes are TRBV4-1 and TRBJ1-1; TRBD1 matches at 7 bases. V gave up 5 bases and J gave up 4 bases; unmatched junction bases: 10. Germline assignment: CDR1 MGHRA and CDR2 YSYEKL. This CDR3 spans 15 amino acids. The CDR3 nucleotides read TGCGCCAGCAGCTCAAGGGGGCTAAGTGGCACTGAAGCTTTCTTT. Protein sequence: CASSSRGLSGTEAFF.

The V call is TRBV5-1, the J call TRBJ1-2; possible D gene TRBD1, 6 bases. The CDR3 loop spans 13 amino acids. CDR1 and CDR2 (germline): SGHRS, YFSETQ. Trimming took 4 bases from V and 4 from J, leaving 11 bases between them. The CDR3 protein is CASSRTGTYGYTF. CDR3 bases: TGCGCCAGCAGCCGAACAGGGACCTATGGCTACACCTTC.

This sequence joins TRBV4-3 and TRBJ1-2, with D unresolved. CDR1 is LGHNA and CDR2 is YSLEER in the germline V gene. The V end was cut by 0 bases, the J end by 7 bases, with 12 bases between. This CDR3 has 14 amino acids. CDR3 in DNA: TGCGCCAGCAGCCAAGAAAACCCAAGCGGTGGCTACACCTTC. It is translated as CASSQENPSGGYTF.

CDR3 nucleotides: TGTGCCAGTAGTAAGAGGCCGGGACAGGGGGCTATGGGCAATCAGCCCCAGCATTTT. This codes for CASSKRPGQGAMGNQPQHF. This chain connects TRBV19 to TRBJ1-5; 12 positions match TRBD1. Germline CDR1 is LNHDA and CDR2 is SQIVND (reference sequence). This CDR3 has 19 residues. The V segment lost 4 bases and the J segment 2 bases; nucleotides outside the gene matches: 12. Looking up the rest from reference TRBV19 and TRBJ1-5 gives the full variable domain: DGGITQSPKYLFRKEGQNVTLSCEQNLNHDAMYWYRQDPGQGLRLIYYSQIVNDFQKGDIAEGYSVSREKKESFPLTVTSAQKNPTAFYLCASSKRPGQGAMGNQPQHFGDGTRLSIL.